These 7 T cell receptor beta chains were sequenced from one sample in a study of T cell repertoires in cytomegalovirus infection. TCRdb analysed the reads with MiXCR anew, one entry per CDR3 protein. The table records under 850,000 distinct CDR3 sequences, about a third of them present only once. The sequencing input was PBMCs. These receptors came from a human donor in good health (CMV status not recorded). Some clones in this sample may be carry-over from other donors' samples.

This clonotype was seen a few times. The rearrangement uses TRBV12-3 or TRBV12-4 and TRBJ1-1; D not resolved. V was cut by 5 bases and J by 8 bases, with 15 bases left in between. The CDR3 is 13 residues long. The CDR3 region is CASSPRGEGEAFF. In nucleotides, the CDR3 is TGTGCCAGCAGTCCCCGTGGGGAGGGCGAAGCTTTCTTT.

This clonotype has more than one count but fewer than ten. The chain joins TRBV19 to TRBJ1-1; TRBD1 might be the D (5 bases). This CDR3 contains 14 residues. Germline V gives CDR1 LNHDA, CDR2 SQIVND (reference sequence). Between the trimmed V and J ends, which lost 3 bases and 3 bases, there was a span of 11 bases. The CDR3: CASSIRRRDTEAFF. CDR3 bases: TGTGCCAGTAGTATTCGCCGCAGGGACACTGAAGCTTTCTTT.

The chain has TRBV10-3 and TRBJ2-6; no reliable D call. V was cut by 3 bases and J by 0 bases, with 15 bases left in between. The length of the CDR3 is 18 residues. Germline loops: CDR1 ENHRY, CDR2 SYGVKD. As DNA, the CDR3 is TGTGCCATCAGTGATGGGAACAGCCTGAACTCTGGGGCCAACGTCCTGACTTTC. It translates to CAISDGNSLNSGANVLTF.

V and J are TRBV4-1 and TRBJ1-4; D is undetermined. Germline V gene lookup returns CDR1 MGHRA and CDR2 YSYEKL. V was cut by 6 bases and J by 0 bases, with 2 bases left in between. The length of the CDR3 is 12 residues. CDR3 amino acids: CASRATNEKLFF. In DNA, the CDR3 is TGCGCCAGCAGAGCAACTAATGAAAAACTGTTTTTT.

The chain uses TRBV11-2 and TRBJ2-1; 7 nucleotides align to TRBD1. J gave up 12 bases and V 4 bases, and 15 bases lay outside the gene matches. Per the germline V gene, CDR1 is SGHAT and CDR2 is FQNNGV. The CDR3 consists of 15 residues. CDR3 coding DNA: TGTGCCAGCAGCTCGAGCTTGGGACAGCTAGACCCGCAGTTCTTC. Amino acid sequence: CASSSSLGQLDPQFF.

J is TRBJ1-1 and V is TRBV7-6; no definite D call. The germline CDR1 and CDR2 sequences are SGHVS and FNYEAQ. The V and J ends lost 4 bases and 6 bases respectively, with 18 bases between them. The CDR3 has 15 residues. Here the CDR3 reads CASSSRGGKFPEAFF. CDR3 DNA: TGTGCCAGCAGCTCCCGGGGAGGGAAGTTTCCTGAAGCTTTCTTT.

This clonotype was picked up a small number of times. The rearrangement links TRBV28 to TRBJ1-6; D remains ambiguous. Deletions cut 2 bases from V and 9 bases from J, with 5 bases between. The CDR3 is 12 residues long. The germline V gene encodes CDR1 MDHEN and CDR2 SYDVKM. DNA of the CDR3: TGTGCCAGCAGTTTAGCTATTTCACCCCTCCACTTT. This translates into CASSLAISPLHF.